Listed below are T cell receptor beta chains from one sample, sequenced in a study of post-analysis software for immune sequencing data. MiXCR, run by TCRdb on the PCR reads, gives a single entry per CDR3 protein. The sample has hundreds of thousands of distinct CDR3 sequences, over 45% seen once. Sequencing used blood. These receptors were collected from a girl aged 2 to 10 with multiple sclerosis. Each CDR3 is given with its conserved first and last residue. A D gene is named only where the DNA matches it firmly. Clone size appears in some rows only: once, few, many, or a class for an expanded clone.

clone size | D gene | J gene | V gene | CDR3 DNA | CDR3 protein
NA | TRBD2 | TRBJ2-3 | TRBV14 | TGTGCCAGCAGCCAAGAAGAGCGGGGGGCGAGATATACGCAGTATTTT | CASSQEERGARYTQYF
NA | NA | TRBJ1-5 | TRBV20-1 | TGCAGTGTACTTGGGACGGGCTTCAATCAGCCCCAGCATTTT | CSVLGTGFNQPQHF
few | NA | TRBJ1-5 | TRBV3-1 | TGTGCCAGCAGCCGACGGGAGTCCAATCAGCCCCAGCATTTT | CASSRRESNQPQHF
few | NA | TRBJ2-1 | TRBV4-3 | TGCGCCAGCAGCCAACTCGGACAGTATGAGCAGTTCTTC | CASSQLGQYEQFF
NA | NA | TRBJ2-1 | TRBV7-9 | TGTGCCAGCAGCTTAGTGGCTGGGCTCTCCTACAATGAGCAGTTCTTC | CASSLVAGLSYNEQFF
NA | TRBD1 | TRBJ2-1 | TRBV5-5 | TGTGCCAGCAGCTACGGACAGGGCCACTCCTACAATGAGCAGTTCTTC | CASSYGQGHSYNEQFF
NA | TRBD1 | TRBJ2-1 | TRBV29-1 | TGCAGCGCCCCAGGCATGGACAGGGGCCCAAAATATGAGCAGTTCTTC | CSAPGMDRGPKYEQFF
few | NA | TRBJ2-7 | TRBV20-1 | TGCAGTGCTAGGGGGGATAGCGGATACGAGCAGTACTTC | CSARGDSGYEQYF
NA | NA | TRBJ2-7 | TRBV7-2 | TGCGCCAGCAGCTTTATAGGGGATCCCTACGAGCAGTACTTC | CASSFIGDPYEQYF
NA | TRBD1 | TRBJ2-1 | TRBV5-1 | TGCGCCAGCAGCCGGACAGGCGCAAACAATGAGCAGTTCTTC | CASSRTGANNEQFF
NA | NA | TRBJ2-5 | TRBV29-1 | TGCAGCGTTGGGGTCTCCCGAGAGACCCAGTACTTC | CSVGVSRETQYF
few | NA | TRBJ2-1 | TRBV29-1 | TGCAGCGTTATCCCCGCAGGGGATGCATTCGATGAGCAGTTCTTC | CSVIPAGDAFDEQFF
few | TRBD1 | TRBJ2-3 | TRBV12-3/TRBV12-4 | TGTGCCAGCAGTTTGATACAGGGGGGTAATACGCAGTATTTT | CASSLIQGGNTQYF
once | TRBD1 | TRBJ2-5 | TRBV5-1 | TGCGCCAGCAGCTTCGGACAGGGTGGGACCCAGTACTTC | CASSFGQGGTQYF
NA | NA | TRBJ1-2 | TRBV7-6 | TGTGCCAGCAGCCCCGGACATTCAAACTATGGCTACACCTTC | CASSPGHSNYGYTF
NA | NA | TRBJ2-1 | TRBV7-9 | TGTGCCAGCAGCTTAGGTATTAGGGGCCACAATGAGCAGTTCTTC | CASSLGIRGHNEQFF
NA | TRBD1 | TRBJ2-7 | TRBV29-1 | TGCAGCGTTGAGGGGACAGGGGGCGGCGAGCAGTACTTC | CSVEGTGGGEQYF
NA | NA | TRBJ1-5 | TRBV10-3 | TGTGCCACCGTCTCGGGACAAGTGGGTCAGCCCCAGCATTTT | CATVSGQVGQPQHF
once | NA | TRBJ2-3 | TRBV7-9 | TGTGCCAGCAGCTGGGAGGACGCAGATACGCAGTATTTT | CASSWEDADTQYF
NA | TRBD2 | TRBJ2-1 | TRBV5-1 | TGCGCCAGCAGCTTTGCTAGCGGTGAGACCCACTCCTACAATGAGCAGTTCTTC | CASSFASGETHSYNEQFF
NA | NA | TRBJ1-1 | TRBV27 | TGTGCCAGCAGTTCAAACAGTGAAGCTTTCTTT | CASSSNSEAFF
NA | NA | TRBJ2-1 | TRBV10-3 | TGTGCCATCAGTGGTAGATCAGATGAGCAGTTCTTC | CAISGRSDEQFF
once | NA | TRBJ2-3 | TRBV20-1 | TGCAGTGCTCAGACTTGGGATACGCAGTATTTT | CSAQTWDTQYF
NA | NA | TRBJ2-5 | TRBV12-3/TRBV12-4 | TGTGCCAGCAGTTTGGGGGTGTCGGGCGATACCTACCAAGAGACCCAGTACTTC | CASSLGVSGDTYQETQYF
NA | NA | TRBJ2-5 | TRBV5-8 | TGTGCCAGCAGCTGGTCGCGAGCCCTGGGAGAGACCCAGTACTTC | CASSWSRALGETQYF
NA | NA | TRBJ2-1 | TRBV10-3 | TGTGCCATCAGCGCTATCAATGAGCAGTTCTTC | CAISAINEQFF
NA | TRBD1 | TRBJ1-2 | TRBV30 | TGTGCCTGGAAGCAACAGGGGGCCTATGGCTACACCTTC | CAWKQQGAYGYTF
few | NA | TRBJ2-3 | TRBV6-6 | TGTGCCAGCAGCCAGACAGTAGCGGATACGCAGTATTTT | CASSQTVADTQYF
NA | NA | TRBJ1-2 | TRBV27 | TGTGCCAGCAGTCACAATAGGGAGGACTATGGCTACACCTTC | CASSHNREDYGYTF
NA | NA | TRBJ2-5 | TRBV25-1 | TGTGCCAGCAGTGTCGAGACAGGTCAAGAGACCCAGTACTTC | CASSVETGQETQYF
NA | TRBD1 | TRBJ2-1 | TRBV25-1 | TGTGCCAGCAGTGAGGGGACAGGGGGTCTCTACAATGAGCAGTTCTTC | CASSEGTGGLYNEQFF
NA | NA | TRBJ2-1 | TRBV6-2/TRBV6-3 | TGTGCCAGCAGCCTCGAAGGGGTTTGGGGTGAGCAGTTCTTC | CASSLEGVWGEQFF
NA | TRBD2 | TRBJ2-1 | TRBV4-1 | TGCGCCAGCAGCCAACCCGGGACTAGGGTTCGGAATGAGCAGTTCTTC | CASSQPGTRVRNEQFF
NA | TRBD1 | TRBJ1-1 | TRBV15 | TGTGCCACCAGTTTTGGGAGGACAGGGCACACTGAAGCTTTCTTT | CATSFGRTGHTEAFF
few | NA | TRBJ1-1 | TRBV29-1 | TGCAGCGTTGCGTCCGGGACAAGCACTGAAGCTTTCTTT | CSVASGTSTEAFF
once | NA | TRBJ2-5 | TRBV6-2/TRBV6-3 | TGTGCCAGCAGTTACCCCCGATCCGGGACTCAAGAGACCCAGTACTTC | CASSYPRSGTQETQYF
NA | TRBD2 | TRBJ2-1 | TRBV29-1 | TGCAGCGTCGGTCCCGGGACTAGCTACAATGAGCAGTTCTTC | CSVGPGTSYNEQFF
few | NA | TRBJ2-1 | TRBV3-1 | TGTGCCAGCAGCCAAGATCTCGGGTCTAATGAGCAGTTCTTC | CASSQDLGSNEQFF
NA | NA | TRBJ1-1 | TRBV29-1 | TGCAGCGTTGCCGGCGGGGAAAACACTGAAGCTTTCTTT | CSVAGGENTEAFF
NA | NA | TRBJ2-4 | TRBV12-3/TRBV12-4 | TGTGCCAGCAGTCCGCGGCCCGGGGCGGGAGCCAAAAACATTCAGTACTTC | CASSPRPGAGAKNIQYF
NA | NA | TRBJ2-5 | TRBV5-1 | TGCGCCAGCAGCGCGGGACTCGAGCTCCAAGAGACCCAGTACTTC | CASSAGLELQETQYF
NA | NA | TRBJ2-1 | TRBV29-1 | TGCAGCATAACAGTTTGGGGGTCCAATGAGCAGTTCTTC | CSITVWGSNEQFF
NA | TRBD2 | TRBJ2-1 | TRBV12-3/TRBV12-4 | TGTGCCAGCAGTTTAACATCAGGCCTAGCGGGAGCCAATGAGCAGTTCTTC | CASSLTSGLAGANEQFF
few | NA | TRBJ1-5 | TRBV18 | TGTGCCAGCTCACCGCCGGGACAAGGAGATCAGCCCCAGCATTTT | CASSPPGQGDQPQHF
few | NA | TRBJ2-3 | TRBV29-1 | TGCAGCGCTACAAGAAACAGCCCCACAGATACGCAGTATTTT | CSATRNSPTDTQYF
NA | NA | TRBJ2-3 | TRBV2 | TGTGCCAGCAGCACCACCGGACTCAGACTTCCAGATACGCAGTATTTT | CASSTTGLRLPDTQYF
NA | NA | TRBJ2-7 | TRBV29-1 | TGCAGCGTTAAACGGGACCCTGACTCCTACGAGCAGTACTTC | CSVKRDPDSYEQYF
NA | TRBD2 | TRBJ2-3 | TRBV20-1 | TGCAGTGCTAGGAGACTAGCGGGAGACGGGGCAGATACGCAGTATTTT | CSARRLAGDGADTQYF
NA | TRBD1 | TRBJ2-3 | TRBV29-1 | TGCAGCGTTGAAGATCTTCGTATGTCGACAGGGAGACGGACAGATACGCAGTATTTT | CSVEDLRMSTGRRTDTQYF
NA | TRBD2 | TRBJ2-7 | TRBV4-2 | TGTGCCAGCAGCCAAGATATCGCCCGAGGGACTAGCGGGAGCACCTACGAACAGTACTTC | CASSQDIARGTSGSTYEQYF
few | TRBD2 | TRBJ2-5 | TRBV28 | TGTGCCAGCAGTACTACGGGACTAGCGGGACGAAGCGGAGAGACCCAGTACTTC | CASSTTGLAGRSGETQYF
NA | NA | TRBJ1-2 | TRBV12-3/TRBV12-4 | TGTGCCAGCAGTTTACAGTCACAGGGCTATGGCTACACCTTC | CASSLQSQGYGYTF
NA | TRBD2 | TRBJ2-5 | TRBV5-6 | TGTGCCAGCAGCTTCCCTGGGGCGGGGGGCCTCCAAGAGACCCAGTACTTC | CASSFPGAGGLQETQYF